This passage covers 12 T cell receptor delta chains from one sample sequenced in a study of delta chains in infants with herpesvirus infections. PBMC RNA was reverse transcribed using gamma-chain- and delta-chain-specific primers. TCRdb re-processed the RT-PCR reads via CATT. Of 1,000 to 1,300 delta-chain clones detected, 30% to 35% appear once; the ten largest clones hold roughly 20%. Sequenced here: peripheral blood, sampled at time point 3 of longitudinal follow-up. Receptors originate from a human donor who was a Ugandan infant, either HIV-exposed or HIV-unexposed (not recorded which).

This clone has a handful of counts. The J gene is TRDJ1, the V gene TRDV1; 11 positions match TRDD3. In germline, CDR1 is TSWWSYY, CDR2 QGS. The CDR3 sequence is 24 residues long. V trimming: 0 bases; J trimming: 3 bases; junction bases outside the gene matches: 27. The CDR3 reads CALGELSLPTFWWGIRNRPDKLIF. The CDR3 nucleotides read TGTGCTCTTGGGGAACTCAGCCTTCCTACGTTTTGGTGGGGGATACGCAATCGCCCCGATAAACTCATCTTT.

By frequency in the sample, this clone is large. This rearrangement joins TRDV1 to TRDJ1; TRDD3 matches 10 bases. The CDR3 runs to 18 residues. Germline CDR1 TSWWSYY, CDR2 QGS. Trimming took 9 bases from V and 3 from J; bases not matched to a gene: 19. The CDR3 nucleotides read TGTGCTCTCAACATCGCCCCTACTGGGGGATTGGTCGCCGATAAACTCATCTTT. Residues: CALNIAPTGGLVADKLIF.

The J gene is TRDJ1, the V gene TRDV2; 10 nucleotides line up with TRDD3. V shed 0 bases and J 0 bases; nucleotides not matched to a gene: 9. Germline assignment: CDR1 GEAIGNYY and CDR2 EKD. The CDR3 extends over 18 amino acids. CDR3 DNA sequence: TGTGCCTGTGACACCGTTGGGGGGATACGGGGTTACACCGATAAACTCATCTTT. As protein: CACDTVGGIRGYTDKLIF.

This clone is large (0.1 to 1%) within its sample. As DNA, the CDR3 is TGTGCCTGTGACCCCGTCGGGGACTCCTACACCGATAAACTCATCTTT. Amino acids: CACDPVGDSYTDKLIF. V is TRDV2 and J is TRDJ1, with D possibly being TRDD3 (5 bases). Between the trimmed V and J ends, which lost 3 bases and 0 bases, there was a span of 16 bases. The CDR3 runs to 16 residues. The germline CDR1 and CDR2 sequences are GEAIGNYY and EKD.

Only a few counts were recorded for this clone. V and J are TRDV2 and TRDJ3; 11 bases line up with TRDD3. From germline, CDR1 is GEAIGNYY and CDR2 EKD. CDR3 length: 18 residues. J lost 5 bases, V lost 0 bases, and 5 bases had no gene match. In DNA form, the CDR3 reads TGTGCCTGTGACACCCTGGGGGATACAATCCGGGACACCCGACAGATGTTTTTC. Amino acid sequence: CACDTLGDTIRDTRQMFF.

V and J are TRDV1 and TRDJ1; D may be TRDD3 (6 bases). Germline V gives CDR1 TSWWSYY, CDR2 QGS. The CDR3 is 26 residues long. The ends were cut back, 3 bases at V and 5 bases at J, with 49 bases in the middle. The CDR3 reads CALGEPTALLSLSPLIYGGYVDKLIF. DNA of the CDR3: TGTGCTCTTGGGGAGCCAACTGCACTATTATCCCTATCTCCGCTGATCTATGGGGGCTACGTGGATAAACTCATCTTT.

This clone rates as medium-sized. The chain uses TRDV1 and TRDJ1, with TRDD2 as a possible D gene (6 bases). V lost 4 bases and J lost 0, with 15 bases in between. CDR3 length: 16 residues. From germline, CDR1 is TSWWSYY and CDR2 QGS. The CDR3 reads CALGARFLLYTDKLIF. CDR3 nucleotides: TGTGCTCTTGGGGCAAGATTCCTATTGTACACCGATAAACTCATCTTT.

This clone was observed a few times. This may stem from a read error, because a much larger clone lies one nucleotide away. The sample holds other DNA sequences that translate to the same CDR3. CDR3 sequence (DNA): TGTGCCTGTGACACACTGGGGGATAGAGGGACCGATAAGCTCATCTTT. Translated, it gives CACDTLGDRGTDKLIF. The gene calls are TRDV2 and TRDJ1; 11 bases are shared with TRDD3. CDR3 length equals 16 residues. CDR1 and CDR2 (germline): GEAIGNYY, EKD.

This clone was detected only a few times. V gene TRDV2 combines with J gene TRDJ4; TRDD3 aligns across 12 bases. This CDR3 is 15 amino acids long. The ends lost 3 bases at V and 3 bases at J; junction bases unmatched: 7. Looked up from germline, CDR1 is GEAIGNYY and CDR2 is EKD. DNA of the CDR3: TGTGCCTGTGACCCACTGGGGGATACTGACGGACCCCTGATCTTT. Translated: CACDPLGDTDGPLIF.

By its share, this clone is large. The chain combines TRDV1 with TRDJ1, with 7 bases identical to TRDD2. V lost 4 bases, J lost 7 bases, and 21 bases stayed unmatched. The CDR3 extends over 18 amino acids. The V gene's germline CDR1 is TSWWSYY and CDR2 QGS. CDR3 protein: CALGALSPSSRGCPKLIF. The CDR3 DNA reads as TGTGCTCTTGGGGCCCTCTCGCCTTCCTCCCGAGGCTGTCCTAAACTCATCTTT.

This clone was counted only a few times. The rearrangement links TRDV1 to TRDJ1, with TRDD3 matching 10 bases. CDR3 length: 21 amino acids. Germline CDR1 TSWWSYY, CDR2 QGS. V lost 1 base, J lost 4 bases, and 21 bases stayed unmatched. CDR3 nucleotides: TGTGCTCTTGGGGAACAGTCTCTTAGGGGGGATACGGGACTCCATGGCGATAAACTCATCTTT. Protein product: CALGEQSLRGDTGLHGDKLIF.

By share, this clone counts as large (0.1 to 1%). The identical CDR3 is also encoded by other nucleotide sequences in the sample. The V and J genes are TRDV1 and TRDJ2; 12 bases line up with TRDD3. CDR3 size: 26 residues. With V trimmed by 0 bases and J by 2 bases, 28 bases remained unmatched. Germline values: CDR1 TSWWSYY, CDR2 QGS. CDR3 loop: CALGELRLPIMWGLGDTVALTAQLFF. The CDR3 DNA reads as TGTGCTCTTGGGGAACTTAGACTTCCTATCATGTGGGGACTGGGGGATACTGTGGCGTTGACAGCACAACTCTTCTTT.